This T cell receptor beta chain was obtained from a study of blood T cells in healthy people across ages. The trim removed 4 bases at V and 9 bases at J, leaving 11 bases unmatched. From germline, CDR1 is LGHDT and CDR2 YNNKEL (reference sequence). This CDR3 has 17 amino acids. PCR was performed a second time for about 7 to 12 cycles using a sample-barcoded 5' primer and a J-beta primer mix. A template-switch adaptor with 12 random nucleotides tagged each cDNA molecule. All samples gave at least 2.5 million CDR3-containing paired-end reads. TCRdb independently ran MiXCR on the 5' RACE reads; one entry per CDR3 protein. Of 1,800,000 or so distinct CDR3 sequences listed, more than 35% are singletons. To note about this clonotype: What it recognizes is unknown.

General study results and limits: Across the age range, TCR beta diversity per million T cells fell in a roughly linear way.

The gene calls are TRBV3-1 and TRBJ2-1, with TRBD2 matching 14 bases. This TCR was recovered from a human donor in good health. The sample was blood. The CDR3, as DNA: TGTGCCAGCAGCCCTAGGACTAGCGGGGGGTTAGTCGGTGAGCAGTTCTTC. It yields the protein CASSPRTSGGLVGEQFF.